This T cell receptor (beta chain) was captured in a study of tumor-infiltrating lymphocytes in primary liver carcinoma (dated by TCRdb to 2016 to 2017). About the investigation overall: Between late 2015 and March 2016, roughly five patients in China with histopathologically diagnosed primary liver carcinoma had their tumors surgically resected. Of the five patients, three men and two women aged 30 to 69 years, four had hepatocellular carcinoma and one had combined HCC and intrahepatic cholangiocarcinoma. Tumors of the five patients were stage T1-T3 N0M0 with maximum diameters of roughly 4.2 to 11 cm. Roughly 3.5 to 8 million productive TCRbeta reads were obtained per sample, and no significant difference in read depth was found between tissue types. TCRbeta repertoire sequencing, expression microarrays and whole-exome sequencing were combined in the study across five regions of each liver tumor, with adjacent normal tissue and blood also included. A total of about 35 specimens from 5 patients, comprising some 25 tumor regions, 5 adjacent noncancerous liver tissues and 5 peripheral blood samples, were covered by TCRbeta repertoire sequencing. Technical replicate repertoires showed high reproducibility, with mean shared-clone rates near 0.89 and correlation coefficients above 0.98. Broad study findings and their caveats: Comparison of CD4+ and CD8+ T cell repertoires was precluded by the use of bulk unsorted samples. Repertoire overlap was found to be higher between tumor regions (mean approximately 35%) than between tumor-adjacent (around 17%) or tumor-blood (roughly 15%) pairs, consistent with antigen-driven expansion. With just four or five patients in the study, the authors point out that the findings should be validated in a larger study. A significantly larger repertoire fraction was made up by the top 250 clones in tumors than in blood (p = 0.039). Only the TCR beta chain was sequenced, so true repertoire diversity is likely underestimated because unpaired alpha chains were not captured.

In this sample, this clonotype turned up a few times. The specificity of this receptor is unknown. Within one base of it there is no much larger clone, and no base qualities were kept. Using a constant-region primer and ProtoScript II reverse transcriptase, TCRbeta-specific cDNA was reverse-transcribed from roughly 460 ng total RNA. Three nested multiplex PCR rounds, following a slightly modified ARM-PCR procedure, were used to build the TCRbeta libraries. Each of the first two PCR rounds ran for approximately 9 cycles and used multiplex TRBV1-TRBV30 forward primers together with a Cbeta reverse primer. A final 25-cycle PCR with Deep VentR polymerase added sample barcodes and Illumina adapters. Before sequencing, amplicons of 200-500 bp were gel-purified using a QIAquick gel extraction kit. An Illumina HiSeq 2500 was used to sequence the TCRbeta amplicons, generating 250-bp paired-end reads. On the study's bioinformatics: Reads were quality-trimmed with Trimmomatic v0.33, and paired reads were merged with FLASH v1.2.11 to recover full CDR3 sequences. V, D and J germline segments were assigned to the rearranged TCRbeta sequences by MiGEC v1.2.1b. Clonotype statistics and Shannon-Wiener diversity indices were computed with VDJtools v1.0.0. To cut down on sampling bias, every analysis after diversity analysis relied on just the 250 most abundant clonotypes from each sample. The public reads were run again by TCRdb, first through fastp at Q25 and then through MiXCR, and only productive beta chains were kept. Merged by CDR3 protein, the rows form single entries marked with the most common genes and DNA. The V and J calls and clone size come from TCRdb's table, not from the authors' own analysis. The sample profile shows about 310,000 distinct CDR3 sequences; 65% of them were found once. The ten largest clones capture 9% to 10% of the sample.

The CDR3, from cysteine to phenylalanine, totals 16 residues. Just the 48-base CDR3 DNA is kept, in frame starting at base 1. A distance of 20 bases separates the germline ends of V and J, which lose 2 bases and 5 bases respectively. In the germline V gene, CDR1 corresponds to SQVTM and CDR2 to ANQGSEA. Blood RNA was extracted from unsorted whole blood with TRIzol reagent; germline DNA came from the DNeasy Blood & Tissue kit. At the time of sampling, the patients had chronic HBV infection and had not received any treatment. Around 3.6 milliliters of peripheral blood were collected into K2EDTA tubes before surgery.

Recombination joined TRBV29-1 with TRBJ2-3; 6 matching bases give a weak D call of TRBD2. This clonotype was sampled from a man aged 35 to 55 with primary liver carcinoma and hepatitis B virus infection. Sequenced material: peripheral blood. CDR3 sequence: CSVEPLGGERLDTQYF. The sequence in DNA is TGCAGCGTTGAACCACTGGGAGGAGAACGGCTAGATACGCAGTATTTT.